Below are 3 T cell receptor beta chains sequenced from a single sample in a study of blood T cell repertoires in COVID-19. Assay used: immunoSEQ multiplex PCR; TCRdb lists only in-frame clones, some missing. There are more than 65,000 clones in the sample; 80% to 90% occur only once, and around 8.6% lies in the top ten. Sequencing was performed on peripheral blood. The receptor source for this set is a man in his fifties with acute or convalescent COVID-19.

The chain joins TRBV24-1 to TRBJ1-2; 7 nucleotides align to TRBD1. The CDR3 is made up of 15 amino acids. Germline values: CDR1 KGHDR, CDR2 SFDVKD. V was pared by 2 bases and J by 4 bases, with 6 bases of the junction left unmatched. The CDR3 loop reads CATSDYRGRCYGYTF. The CDR3 DNA reads as TGTGCCACCAGTGATTACAGGGGAAGGTGCTATGGCTACACCTTC.

The rearrangement uses TRBV7-8 and TRBJ1-1, with TRBD1 matching 7 bases. V was clipped by 5 bases and J by 3 bases; unmatched bases: 3. The length of the CDR3 is 13 residues. In germline, CDR1 is SGHVS, CDR2 FQNEAQ. CDR3 nucleotides: TGTGCCAGCAGCATTGGACAGGACACTGAAGCTTTCTTT. It codes for CASSIGQDTEAFF. Based on the CDR3 plus reference TRBV7-8 and TRBJ1-1, the full variable domain is GAGVSQSPRYKVAKRGQDVALRCDPISGHVSLFWYQQALGQGPEFLTYFQNEAQLDKSGLPSDRFFAERPEGSVSTLKIQRTQQEDSAVYLCASSIGQDTEAFFGQGTRLTVV.

The gene calls are TRBV10-3 and TRBJ1-1, with 8 bases matching TRBD1. The CDR3 has 14 residues. Germline CDR1 is ENHRY and CDR2 is SYGVKD. The V segment lost 3 bases and the J segment 7 bases; nucleotides outside the gene matches: 7. The CDR3 is CAISDLAGGGEAFF. The CDR3 DNA is TGTGCCATCAGTGACTTGGCAGGGGGCGGTGAAGCTTTCTTT.